The 24 T cell receptor beta chains below were found in one sample sequenced in a study of control samples from healthy donors and cancer patients. Here immunoSEQ multiplex PCR was the method, and the copy in TCRdb shows in-frame clones only, minus some. Of about 130,000 clones detected, 85% to 95% appear once; the ten largest clones hold 11% to 15%. Material for sequencing was PBMCs. Every receptor here comes from a man in his 60s with colorectal cancer.

This chain connects TRBV6-4 to TRBJ2-3; D might be TRBD2 (7 bases). The CDR3 sequence is 14 residues long. Trimming pared 4 bases from V and 4 bases from J, leaving 12 bases between. Germline CDR1 MRHNA, CDR2 SNTAGT. CDR3 protein: CASSAGGGSDTQYF. DNA of the CDR3: TGTGCCAGCAGTGCGGGGGGCGGATCAGATACGCAGTATTTT.

This clone was recorded a few times. V and J are TRBV7-2 and TRBJ2-3, with 8 bases aligning to TRBD2. The CDR3 sequence is 17 residues long. CDR1 is SGHTA, CDR2 FQGNSA, per germline. J was trimmed by 1 base and V by 5 bases; bases with no gene match: 11. CDR3 amino acids: CASSPRVSGGRTDTQYF. CDR3 DNA sequence: TGTGCCAGCAGCCCACGGGTGAGCGGGGGCCGCACAGATACGCAGTATTTT.

This chain connects TRBV9 to TRBJ1-2, with D possibly matching TRBD1 (5 bases). The CDR3 is made up of 16 amino acids. The V end lost 4 bases, the J end lost 5 bases, and 21 bases lay between the germline ends. Germline-derived CDR1 and CDR2 are SGDLS and YYNGEE. In nucleotides, the CDR3 is TGTGCCAGCAGCCCCGCCCCGACAGTAAAGGTGTATGGCTACACCTTC. Residues: CASSPAPTVKVYGYTF.

V gene TRBV7-9 combines with J gene TRBJ2-7; 9 bases agree with TRBD1. The CDR3 sequence is 13 residues long. Germline V gene lookup returns CDR1 SEHNR and CDR2 FQNEAQ (reference sequence). The ends lost 4 bases at V and 5 bases at J; junction bases unmatched: 3. CDR3 region: CASSWTGVDEQYF. The CDR3 DNA reads as TGTGCCAGCAGCTGGACAGGGGTGGACGAGCAGTACTTC. Looking up the rest from reference TRBV7-9 and TRBJ2-7 gives the full variable domain: DTGVSQNPRHKITKRGQNVTFRCDPISEHNRLYWYRQTLGQGPEFLTYFQNEAQLEKSRLLSDRFSAERPKGSFSTLEIQRTEQGDSAMYLCASSWTGVDEQYFGPGTRLTVT.

The CDR3 DNA sequence: TGTGCCAGCAGCCCCAGGGGTGCCCTAGACACCGGGGAGCTGTTTTTT. Residues: CASSPRGALDTGELFF. The J gene is TRBJ2-2, the V gene TRBV7-9; TRBD1 is a possible D gene (6 bases). V lost 5 bases to trimming and J lost 3 bases, with 16 bases between them. This CDR3 is built from 16 residues. The germline gives CDR1 SEHNR, CDR2 FQNEAQ (reference sequence).

This clone has more than one count but fewer than ten. The chain is built from TRBV9 and TRBJ2-3; TRBD2 is a possible D gene (6 bases). The CDR3 is 13 amino acids. Germline V gene lookup returns CDR1 SGDLS and CDR2 YYNGEE. V was trimmed by 5 bases and J by 4 bases, leaving 11 bases between them. The CDR3 is CASSPGTSDTQYF. In DNA, the CDR3 is TGTGCCAGCAGTCCCGGGACTTCAGATACGCAGTATTTT.

The V call is TRBV3-1 (or the pseudogene TRBV3-2), the J call TRBJ2-5; TRBD2 is a possible D gene (5 bases). V shed 6 bases and J shed 2 bases, with 7 bases lying between them. Germline V gene data show CDR1 as LGHDT and CDR2 as YNNKEL (reference sequence). This CDR3 contains 12 residues. CDR3 protein: CASRREQETQYF. The DNA of the CDR3 is TGTGCCAGCAGAAGGGAGCAAGAGACCCAGTACTTC.

The chain carries TRBV6-6 and TRBJ2-2; D remains ambiguous. Trimming shortened V by 0 bases and J by 1 base, and 0 bases separated the two germline ends. The CDR3 has 13 amino acids. Germline CDR1 MNHNY, CDR2 SVGAGI (reference sequence). CDR3 sequence reads: CASSYSNTGELFF. Written as DNA, the CDR3 is TGTGCCAGCAGTTACTCGAACACCGGGGAGCTGTTTTTT.

This chain links TRBV5-6 with TRBJ2-3; either TRBD1 or TRBD2 may supply D (6 bases each). Trimming took off 0 bases at V and 5 bases at J, with 16 bases between the two ends. This CDR3 is 16 amino acids long. Looked up from germline, CDR1 is SGHDT and CDR2 is YYEEEE. CDR3 nucleotides: TGTGCCAGCAGCTTGGCCATGTGGGGGGCGGTAGATACGCAGTATTTT. Protein: CASSLAMWGAVDTQYF.

This chain connects TRBV14 to TRBJ1-6, with TRBD1 matching 9 bases. The V and J ends lost 4 bases and 5 bases, in that order; junction bases with no gene match: 3. Germline lookup yields CDR1 SGHDN and CDR2 FVKESK. The CDR3 length is 15 residues. Written as DNA, the CDR3 is TGTGCCAGCAGCCCTTGGACAGGGGATAATTCACCCCTCCACTTT. It encodes CASSPWTGDNSPLHF.

The chain has TRBV27 and TRBJ1-2; 7 nucleotides agree with TRBD1. The CDR3 loop spans 13 amino acids. Per germline, CDR1 MNHEY and CDR2 SMNVEV (reference sequence). Trimming at V came to 3 bases and at J to 7 bases, leaving 5 bases not matched to a gene. CDR3 DNA: TGTGCCAGCAGTTTGGACAGGTTCCGTGGCTACACCTTC. Translation gives CASSLDRFRGYTF.

This sequence joins TRBV7-8 and TRBJ2-2; the D gene could be TRBD1 or TRBD2 (7 bases each). V lost 5 bases to trimming and J lost 6 bases, with 13 bases between them. This CDR3 contains 14 residues. The V gene's germline CDR1 is SGHVS and CDR2 FQNEAQ. The CDR3, as DNA: TGTGCCAGCAGCCACCAGGGGGGGGCCGGGGAGCTGTTTTTT. This gives the protein CASSHQGGAGELFF.

The chain carries TRBV12-3 or TRBV12-4 and TRBJ2-5; tentative D call: TRBD1 (6 bases). The CDR3 length is 13 residues. With 1 base removed from V and 6 bases from J, the gap between germline ends came to 9 bases. This CDR3 is CASSLGGQQTQYF. CDR3 sequence (DNA): TGTGCCAGCAGTTTAGGGGGGCAGCAGACCCAGTACTTC.

This rearrangement joins TRBV6-6 to TRBJ1-1; tentatively, D is TRBD1 (5 bases). V lost 7 bases and J lost 1, with 13 bases in between. Germline CDR1 MNHNY, CDR2 SVGAGI (reference sequence). The CDR3 length is 14 residues. CDR3 sequence reads: CASTWGGENTEAFF. Written as DNA, the CDR3 is TGTGCCAGCACCTGGGGGGGGGAGAACACTGAAGCTTTCTTT.

V and J are TRBV4-1 and TRBJ2-7; possible D gene TRBD2, 6 bases. The CDR3 spans 16 residues. Per germline, CDR1 MGHRA and CDR2 YSYEKL. Trimming removed 4 bases from V and 3 bases from J, with 19 bases in between. CDR3 in DNA: TGCGCCAGCAGCCGCGGACGGGGGAGTGGAGTCTACGAGCAGTACTTC. Protein sequence: CASSRGRGSGVYEQYF.

This clone was seen more than once but under ten times. The chain carries TRBV4-1 and TRBJ2-4; 9 bases are a match to TRBD1. Germline trimming cut 4 bases from V and 2 bases from J; bases unmatched to any gene: 6. This CDR3 is built from 16 residues. Looked up from germline, CDR1 is MGHRA and CDR2 is YSYEKL. The CDR3: CASSRDRVGTKNIQYF. In DNA, the CDR3 is TGCGCCAGCAGCCGGGACAGGGTCGGAACCAAAAACATTCAGTACTTC.

DNA of the CDR3: TGTGCCAGCTCACCAAGGACAGGGTTTTACGAGCAGTACTTC. It is translated as CASSPRTGFYEQYF. The chain combines TRBV18 with TRBJ2-7; 8 nucleotides agree with TRBD1. J lost 4 bases, V lost 2 bases, and 4 bases had no gene match. From germline, CDR1 is KGHSH and CDR2 LQKENI. The CDR3 is made up of 14 amino acids.

This chain joins TRBV7-9 and TRBJ1-2; possible D gene TRBD1, 6 bases. The ends were cut back, 8 bases at V and 0 bases at J, with 13 bases in the middle. Germline CDR1 reads SEHNR; CDR2 reads FQNEAQ (reference sequence). The CDR3 runs to 14 residues. The CDR3 sequence: CASETGLTNYGYTF. The CDR3 DNA reads TGTGCCAGCGAAACAGGGCTGACTAACTATGGCTACACCTTC.

This chain joins TRBV3-1 (or the pseudogene TRBV3-2) and TRBJ2-7, with no clear D. V was trimmed by 0 bases and J by 5 bases, leaving 11 bases between them. CDR3 size: 14 residues. The V gene's germline CDR1 is LGHDT and CDR2 YNNKEL (reference sequence). The CDR3 DNA sequence: TGTGCCAGCAGCCAAGATTCTCGGCGTCACGAGCAGTACTTC. This encodes CASSQDSRRHEQYF.

V and J are TRBV19 and TRBJ1-2, with TRBD1 identical over 7 bases. The germline gives CDR1 LNHDA, CDR2 SQIVND (reference sequence). This CDR3 region has 15 residues. The ends lost 6 bases at V and 4 bases at J; junction bases unmatched: 11. As DNA, the CDR3 is TGTGCCAGTAGAACGGCATACAGGGGCACCTATGGCTACACCTTC. Protein product: CASRTAYRGTYGYTF.

The genes are TRBV28 and TRBJ2-7; D unresolved. The CDR3 sequence is 13 residues long. V lost 8 bases to trimming and J lost 0 bases, with 11 bases between them. Germline V CDR1 and CDR2: MDHEN, SYDVKM. In DNA form, the CDR3 reads TGTGCCAGCCATGGAGCAATCTCCTACGAGCAGTACTTC. Residues: CASHGAISYEQYF.

In this sample, this clone turned up once. This chain connects TRBV5-1 to TRBJ2-7; TRBD1 or TRBD2 may be the D gene (5 bases each). CDR1 SGHRS and CDR2 YFSETQ come from the germline V gene. The V end was cut by 4 bases, the J end by 2 bases, with 16 bases between. The CDR3 length is 15 residues. CDR3 amino acids: CASSPGIGATYEQYF. The CDR3 DNA reads as TGCGCCAGCAGCCCCGGGATCGGGGCGACCTACGAGCAGTACTTC. Drawing the rest from reference TRBV5-1 and TRBJ2-7, the complete variable domain is KAGVTQTPRYLIKTRGQQVTLSCSPISGHRSVSWYQQTPGQGLQFLFEYFSETQRNKGNFPGRFSGRQFSNSRSEMNVSTLELGDSALYLCASSPGIGATYEQYFGPGTRLTVT.

The chain links TRBV5-1 to TRBJ1-6; TRBD1 is a possible D gene (5 bases). This CDR3 comprises 14 residues. Germline CDR1 SGHRS, CDR2 YFSETQ. V was pared by 5 bases and J by 6 bases, with 12 bases between. In DNA, the CDR3 is TGCGCCAGCAGTGAGGGGATCCCTAATTCACCCCTCCACTTT. Protein product: CASSEGIPNSPLHF.

The chain is built from TRBV21-1 and TRBJ1-2. TRBV21-1 is labeled a pseudogene. This CDR3 is built from 11 residues. CDR3 residues: CASIKVYGYTF. The DNA of the CDR3 is TGTGCCAGCATTAAGGTCTATGGCTACACCTTC.